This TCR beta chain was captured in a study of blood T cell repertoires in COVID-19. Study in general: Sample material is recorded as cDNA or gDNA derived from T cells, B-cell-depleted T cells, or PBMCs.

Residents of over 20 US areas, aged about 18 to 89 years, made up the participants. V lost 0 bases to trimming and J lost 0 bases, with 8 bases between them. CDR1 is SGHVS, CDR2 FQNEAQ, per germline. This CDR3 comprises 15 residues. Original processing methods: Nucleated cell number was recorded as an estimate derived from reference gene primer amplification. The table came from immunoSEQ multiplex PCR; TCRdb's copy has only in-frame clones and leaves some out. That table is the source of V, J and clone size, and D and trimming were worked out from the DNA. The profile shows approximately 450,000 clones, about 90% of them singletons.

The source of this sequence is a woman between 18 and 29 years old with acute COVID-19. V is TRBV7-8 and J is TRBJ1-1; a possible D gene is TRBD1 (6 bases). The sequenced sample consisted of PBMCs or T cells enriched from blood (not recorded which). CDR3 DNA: TGTGCCAGCAGCTTAGCAAGACAGGTGAACACTGAAGCTTTCTTT. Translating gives CASSLARQVNTEAFF.